A single sample gave rise to the 25 T cell receptor beta chains below, sequenced in a study of neurological immune-mediated disorders. TCRdb recomputed calls from the 5' RACE reads with MiXCR, one row per CDR3 protein. Counted here are 55,000 to 60,000 distinct CDR3 sequences, roughly 3.5% occurring once; the ten biggest clones make up around 3.1%. Material for sequencing was PBMCs. These receptors were obtained from a woman aged 25 to 39 with multiple sclerosis.

This clonotype was detected ten times or more. The chain carries TRBV5-1 and TRBJ2-1; 7 bases agree with TRBD2. V was clipped by 4 bases and J by 3 bases; unmatched bases: 7. Germline assignment: CDR1 SGHRS and CDR2 YFSETQ. The CDR3 is 15 amino acids. The DNA for the CDR3 is TGCGCCAGCAGCACGCGGGGGTTAATCTACAATGAGCAGTTCTTC. Its translation is CASSTRGLIYNEQFF.

This clonotype was counted only a few times. This chain connects TRBV7-2 to TRBJ2-7; TRBD2 agrees at 12 bases. In germline, CDR1 is SGHTA, CDR2 FQGNSA. The CDR3 runs to 15 residues. The junction had 5 bases not matched to a gene; V was cut back by 6 bases and J by 2 bases. DNA of the CDR3: TGTGCCAGCAGTCCTACTAGCGGGAGGACCTACGAGCAGTACTTC. It codes for CASSPTSGRTYEQYF.

This clonotype was seen at least ten times. This sequence joins TRBV28 and TRBJ2-3; 7 nucleotides line up with TRBD2. Germline lookup yields CDR1 MDHEN and CDR2 SYDVKM. This CDR3 region has 14 residues. V shed 4 bases, J shed 7 bases, and the junction held 8 bases outside the gene matches. CDR3 sequence (DNA): TGTGCCAGCAGTTCCCTAGGCGGGAGCAATACGCAGTATTTT. It encodes CASSSLGGSNTQYF.

As regards this clonotype: The CDR3 carries no conserved terminal phenylalanine or tryptophan, so it likely arises from a read error. The J gene is TRBJ2-7, the V gene TRBV20-1; TRBD1 matches at 7 bases. Trimming cost V 5 bases and J 3 bases; bases outside gene matches: 4. The CDR3 has 12 amino acids. The germline gives CDR1 DFQATT, CDR2 SNEGSKA (reference sequence). This CDR3 reads CSAWDRIYEQYN. The CDR3 DNA follows: TGCAGTGCTTGGGACAGAATCTACGAGCAGTACAAC.

This clonotype was counted ten times or more. The chain recombines TRBV2 with TRBJ2-5, with 8 bases lining up with TRBD1. The germline gives CDR1 SNHLY, CDR2 FYNNEI. The CDR3 length is 15 residues. Unmatched junction bases numbered 6, after V lost 1 base and J lost 5 bases. The CDR3: CASSEDAGGRETQYF. CDR3 bases: TGTGCCAGCAGTGAAGATGCAGGGGGCCGGGAGACCCAGTACTTC. The full variable domain, rest sourced from reference TRBV2 and TRBJ2-5, is EPEVTQTPSHQVTQMGQEVILRCVPISNHLYFYWYRQILGQKVEFLVSFYNNEISEKSEIFDDQFSVERPDGSNFTLKIRSTKLEDSAMYFCASSEDAGGRETQYFGPGTRLLVL.

The chain recombines TRBV29-1 with TRBJ2-2, with 8 bases that match TRBD2. Losses at the gene ends were 7 bases for V and 1 base for J; bases not matched to a gene: 5. Germline V gene lookup returns CDR1 SQVTM and CDR2 ANQGSEA. The CDR3 contains 14 residues. The CDR3 loop reads CSGRGGWNTGELFF. The CDR3 bases are TGCAGCGGCCGGGGGGGGTGGAACACCGGGGAGCTGTTTTTT.

In this sample, this clonotype turned up many times. This chain links TRBV5-1 with TRBJ2-5; 13 nucleotides agree with TRBD2. V trimming: 3 bases; J trimming: 3 bases; junction bases outside the gene matches: 2. The germline CDR1 and CDR2 sequences are SGHRS and YFSETQ. This CDR3 is 15 amino acids long. The CDR3 DNA reads TGCGCCAGCAGCTCTGGACTAGCGGGGGAAGAGACCCAGTACTTC. Its protein product is CASSSGLAGEETQYF.

In this sample, this clonotype turned up many times. This sequence joins TRBV6-5 and TRBJ1-1, with 8 nucleotides matching TRBD1. J lost 5 bases, V lost 6 bases, and 5 bases had no gene match. CDR1 and CDR2 from the germline V gene are MNHEY and SVGAGI. The CDR3 is made up of 13 amino acids. CDR3 protein: CASRDRGVTEAFF. The CDR3 nucleotides are TGTGCCAGCAGAGACAGGGGCGTAACTGAAGCTTTCTTT.

This clonotype occurred a few times. This may arise from a read error, as a much more abundant clone is one base away. The V and J genes are TRBV28 and TRBJ2-6; D might be TRBD1 (5 bases). Germline CDR1 MDHEN, CDR2 SYDVKM. The CDR3 length is 16 residues. CDR3 in DNA: TGTGCCAGCAGTCTAATCCCCGGCTCTGGGGCCAAAGTCCTGACTTTC. The encoded protein is CASSLIPGSGAKVLTF. Variable domain in full (rest from reference TRBV28 and TRBJ2-6): DVKVTQSSRYLVKRTGEKVFLECVQDMDHENMFWYRQDPGLGLRLIYFSYDVKMKEKGDIPEGYSVSREKKERFSLILESASTNQTSMYLCASSLIPGSGAKVLTFGAGSRLTVL.

CDR3 DNA: TGTGCCAGCAGCTTAGAGCTGAGTCGCGAGCAGTACTTC. Protein product: CASSLELSREQYF. The V call is TRBV7-2, the J call TRBJ2-7; D is uncertain. CDR1 SGHTA and CDR2 FQGNSA come from the germline V gene. The CDR3 totals 13 residues. Deletions cut 1 base from V and 6 bases from J, with 10 bases between. The full variable domain, with the rest looked up from reference TRBV7-2 and TRBJ2-7, is GAGVSQSPSNKVTEKGKDVELRCDPISGHTALYWYRQSLGQGLEFLIYFQGNSAPDKSGLPSDRFSAERTGGSVSTLTIQRTQQEDSAVYLCASSLELSREQYFGPGTRLTVT.

The table lists this clonotype with many counts. The chain couples TRBV20-1 to TRBJ2-7, with D possibly being TRBD2 (6 bases). CDR1 and CDR2 from the germline V gene are DFQATT and SNEGSKA (reference sequence). This CDR3 has 13 amino acids. The V end lost 6 bases, the J end lost 3 bases, and 15 bases lay between the germline ends. CDR3 region: CSAELARNYEQYF. The CDR3 DNA sequence: TGCAGTGCGGAGCTAGCGCGCAACTACGAGCAGTACTTC.

In this sample, this clonotype turned up many times. CDR3 sequence reads: CSAPFPLQATEAFF. The CDR3 DNA is TGCAGTGCCCCCTTCCCTCTACAGGCCACTGAAGCTTTCTTT. The chain joins TRBV20-1 to TRBJ1-1; D might be TRBD1 (5 bases). CDR1 and CDR2 (germline): DFQATT, SNEGSKA (reference sequence). V was trimmed by 6 bases and J by 4 bases, leaving 18 bases between them. The CDR3 totals 14 residues.

This clonotype came up many times. The chain combines TRBV29-1 with TRBJ2-1; TRBD2 might be the D (5 bases). In germline, CDR1 is SQVTM, CDR2 ANQGSEA. This CDR3 has 12 residues. Trimming removed 4 bases from V and 8 bases from J, with 12 bases in between. This CDR3 reads CSVGGVGDEQFF. DNA for the CDR3: TGCAGCGTTGGTGGTGTCGGGGATGAGCAGTTCTTC.

This clonotype has ten or more counts. V and J are TRBV5-1 and TRBJ2-1; D is unclear. The CDR3 extends over 11 amino acids. From germline, CDR1 is SGHRS and CDR2 YFSETQ. V lost 3 bases and J 6 bases, leaving 4 bases between the germline ends. The CDR3 protein is CASSYSNEQFF. CDR3 nucleotides: TGCGCCAGCAGCTACAGCAATGAGCAGTTCTTC.

For this clonotype: Given the absence of the conserved phenylalanine or tryptophan at the CDR3 end, a read error is likely. V and J are TRBV6-5 and TRBJ2-4; TRBD2 matches at 9 bases. With 8 bases clipped from V and 0 bases from J, the junction kept 5 bases outside the gene matches. The CDR3 extends over 15 amino acids. CDR1 and CDR2 (germline): MNHEY, SVGAGI. The CDR3 nucleotides read TGTGCCAGCGTGATAGCGGGGGAAGCCAAAAACATTCAGTACAAC. Its translation: CASVIAGEAKNIQYN.

This clonotype has just a few counts. Mismatch with germline at one junction end may stem from a read error. The rearrangement joins TRBV6-2 or TRBV6-3 to TRBJ2-4; D might be TRBD1 (8 bases). The CDR3 totals 15 residues. CDR1 is MNHEY and CDR2 is SVGEGT in the germline V gene. CDR3 sequence: CASRTPTGGEKIQYF. In nucleotides, the CDR3 is TGTGCCAGCAGAACGCCAACAGGGGGGGAAAAAATTCAGTACTTC.

This clonotype was detected many times. CDR3 coding DNA: TGCAGCGTTGAAATCAGGGGATCCTACGAGCAGTACTTC. This sequence encodes CSVEIRGSYEQYF. The chain uses TRBV29-1 and TRBJ2-7, with D perhaps matching TRBD1 (6 bases). Trimming cost V 2 bases and J 1 base, with 9 bases left between them. Germline V gene data show CDR1 as SQVTM and CDR2 as ANQGSEA. The CDR3 length is 13 residues.

The table lists this clonotype with many counts. The J gene is TRBJ2-7, the V gene TRBV7-8; D call uncertain. The CDR3 totals 12 residues. Germline values: CDR1 SGHVS, CDR2 FQNEAQ. Trimming removed 6 bases at V and 3 bases at J, with 9 bases between. The CDR3: CASSPMGYEQYF. CDR3 DNA sequence: TGTGCCAGCAGTCCCATGGGCTACGAGCAGTACTTC.

This clonotype was detected many times. This chain connects TRBV5-1 to TRBJ1-1; D gene ambiguous. This CDR3 is 14 amino acids long. Trimming cost V 2 bases and J 4 bases, with 12 bases left between them. The germline CDR1 and CDR2 sequences are SGHRS and YFSETQ. The CDR3 loop reads CASSLEVGFTEAFF. The CDR3 DNA follows: TGCGCCAGCAGCTTAGAGGTGGGATTCACTGAAGCTTTCTTT. Drawing the rest from reference TRBV5-1 and TRBJ1-1, the complete variable domain is KAGVTQTPRYLIKTRGQQVTLSCSPISGHRSVSWYQQTPGQGLQFLFEYFSETQRNKGNFPGRFSGRQFSNSRSEMNVSTLELGDSALYLCASSLEVGFTEAFFGQGTRLTVV.

This clonotype was counted ten times or more. Here the CDR3 reads CASSLVVTGMNTEAFF. CDR3 sequence (DNA): TGCGCCAGCAGCTTGGTAGTGACAGGGATGAACACTGAAGCTTTCTTT. The chain links TRBV5-1 to TRBJ1-1; 7 positions agree with TRBD1. V shed 0 bases, J shed 0 bases, and the junction held 5 bases outside the gene matches. The length of the CDR3 is 16 residues. CDR1 is SGHRS, CDR2 YFSETQ, per germline.

This clonotype was observed at least ten times. This rearrangement joins TRBV6-6 to TRBJ1-3; no clear D gene. Germline V lookup: CDR1 MNHNY, CDR2 SVGAGI (reference sequence). The CDR3 contains 14 residues. Trimming removed 2 bases from V and 1 base from J, with 6 bases in between. Here the CDR3 DNA reads TGTGCCAGCAGTTACCACGGGTCTGGAAACACCATATATTTT. Amino acid sequence: CASSYHGSGNTIYF.

There are many counts of this clonotype. The V and J genes are TRBV10-2 and TRBJ1-6; a possible D gene is TRBD1 (6 bases). Deletions cut 6 bases from V and 5 bases from J, with 14 bases between. Germline V gene sequence: CDR1 WSHSY, CDR2 SAAADI. This CDR3 region has 15 residues. As DNA, the CDR3 is TGCGCCAGCAGATTCGGCAGGGGAAATAATTCACCCCTCCACTTT. Translation: CASRFGRGNNSPLHF.

This clonotype was seen ten or more times. The chain has TRBV5-1 and TRBJ2-5; 12 nucleotides agree with TRBD2. With 0 bases clipped from V and 9 bases from J, the junction kept 9 bases outside the gene matches. The germline CDR1 and CDR2 sequences are SGHRS and YFSETQ. The CDR3 loop spans 16 amino acids. The CDR3 nucleotides read TGCGCCAGCAGCTTGGGACTAGCGGGGGACCCTGAGGCCCAGTACTTC. It codes for CASSLGLAGDPEAQYF.

This clonotype has a count of ten or more. This sequence joins TRBV20-1 and TRBJ2-7; TRBD2 agrees at 10 bases. CDR3 length: 13 amino acids. Trimming took 7 bases from V and 6 from J; bases not matched to a gene: 9. Germline lookup yields CDR1 DFQATT and CDR2 SNEGSKA (reference sequence). The CDR3 is CSVSLAGAGEQYF. The CDR3 DNA is TGCAGTGTGTCGCTAGCGGGAGCCGGCGAGCAGTACTTC.

This clonotype was counted at least ten times. The chain employs TRBV7-8 and TRBJ1-3, with D perhaps matching TRBD1 (5 bases). Trimming stripped 3 bases from V and 1 base from J, with 7 bases between. The length of the CDR3 is 14 residues. Per germline, CDR1 SGHVS and CDR2 FQNEAQ. The CDR3 nucleotides read TGTGCCAGCAGCTTGTCAGGGTCTGGAAACACCATATATTTT. Amino acid sequence: CASSLSGSGNTIYF.